These 29 T cell receptor beta chains originate from one sample sequenced in a study of prognosis after radiotherapy for stage I lung cancer. Genomic DNA served as the source from which two-round multiplex PCR generated TCR beta CDR3 amplicons. Gene-specific primers for each TRBV and TRBJ gene drove first-round PCR. A single record per CDR3 protein comes from TCRdb applying MiXCR to the multiplex PCR reads. Of tens of thousands of distinct CDR3 sequences in the sample, around 37% were seen once. The input for sequencing was PBMCs, taken before or after stereotactic body radiation therapy (not recorded which). The receptors come from a donor aged 50 or older with non-small cell lung cancer.

In this sample, this clonotype turned up a few times. The chain carries TRBV27 and TRBJ1-6; possibly TRBD1 for D (5 bases). Trimming pared 5 bases from V and 0 bases from J, leaving 8 bases between. CDR3 size: 15 residues. The germline gives CDR1 MNHEY, CDR2 SMNVEV (reference sequence). In DNA form, the CDR3 reads TGTGCCAGCAGTCTTCAGGGCTCCTATAATTCACCCCTCCACTTT. The encoded protein is CASSLQGSYNSPLHF.

This clonotype has ten or more counts. This chain links TRBV20-1 with TRBJ2-3; no clear D gene. The CDR3 has 14 amino acids. V was cut by 6 bases and J by 6 bases, with 19 bases left in between. Germline V lookup: CDR1 DFQATT, CDR2 SNEGSKA (reference sequence). The CDR3 here is CSARPPLEVDTQYF. The CDR3 DNA sequence: TGCAGTGCAAGACCGCCGCTAGAGGTGGATACGCAGTATTTT.

The chain joins TRBV12-3 or TRBV12-4 to TRBJ1-3; 11 nucleotides align to TRBD1. The CDR3 contains 14 residues. J was trimmed by 7 bases and V by 7 bases; bases with no gene match: 6. The CDR3 sequence: CASNPGQGANTIYF. In DNA, the CDR3 is TGTGCCAGCAACCCTGGACAGGGGGCTAACACCATATATTTT.

This chain uses TRBV5-1 with TRBJ1-2; D is ambiguous. V was trimmed by 4 bases and J by 4 bases, leaving 17 bases between them. Germline assignment: CDR1 SGHRS and CDR2 YFSETQ. The CDR3 contains 15 residues. CDR3 protein: CASSPYTHATYGYTF. The CDR3 bases are TGCGCCAGCAGCCCCTACACCCACGCTACCTATGGCTACACCTTC.

This clonotype was seen only a few times. A single base separates this from a much larger clone, so it may be a read error. The V call is TRBV7-9, the J call TRBJ2-3, with 7 bases identical to TRBD2. This CDR3 is 17 amino acids long. Germline CDR1 reads SEHNR; CDR2 reads FQNEAQ (reference sequence). V was pared by 2 bases and J by 8 bases, with 16 bases of the junction left unmatched. Written as DNA, the CDR3 is TGTGCCAGCAGCTTATTGGCGAGCGGGATTGGCAAAGGTACGCAGTATTTT. This gives the protein CASSLLASGIGKGTQYF. Full variable domain (outside the CDR3, taken from reference TRBV7-9 and TRBJ2-3): DTGVSQNPRHKITKRGQNVTFRCDPISEHNRLYWYRQTLGQGPEFLTYFQNEAQLEKSRLLSDRFSAERPKGSFSTLEIQRTEQGDSAMYLCASSLLASGIGKGTQYFGPGTRLTVL.

This clonotype was seen only a few times. An end of the junction does not agree with germline; a read error may underlie this. This chain joins TRBV6-9 and TRBJ2-1; 8 nucleotides line up with TRBD2. This CDR3 comprises 14 residues. Looked up from germline, CDR1 is MNHGY and CDR2 is SVAAGI. CDR3 DNA: TGTGCCAGCGGTTACGCGGGGGGACTCGATGAGCAGTTCTTC. Translating gives CASGYAGGLDEQFF.

V usage is TRBV7-2 and J usage is TRBJ2-2, with 8 positions matching TRBD1. Unmatched junction bases numbered 12, after V lost 5 bases and J lost 4 bases. The CDR3 is made up of 17 amino acids. Germline V gene sequence: CDR1 SGHTA, CDR2 FQGNSA. The CDR3, as DNA: TGTGCCAGCAGCAAACGCCCGACAGGGGCGACCACCGGGGAGCTGTTTTTT. Translation gives CASSKRPTGATTGELFF. The complete variable domain, with remaining parts taken from reference TRBV7-2 and TRBJ2-2, reads GAGVSQSPSNKVTEKGKDVELRCDPISGHTALYWYRQSLGQGLEFLIYFQGNSAPDKSGLPSDRFSAERTGGSVSTLTIQRTQQEDSAVYLCASSKRPTGATTGELFFGEGSRLTVL.

By share, this clonotype ranks as medium-sized. V usage is TRBV20-1 and J usage is TRBJ1-2; 7 bases map to TRBD1. V dropped 5 bases and J dropped 8; count of bases not matched to a gene: 14. CDR1 DFQATT and CDR2 SNEGSKA come from the germline V gene (reference sequence). The CDR3 covers 14 residues. The chain's CDR3 is CSAPPGQPTKGYTF. For the CDR3, the DNA is TGCAGTGCTCCACCGGGACAGCCTACCAAGGGCTACACCTTC.

The V gene is TRBV11-2, the J gene TRBJ2-3; maybe TRBD2 (5 bases). There are 19 residues in the CDR3. The ends were cut back, 5 bases at V and 5 bases at J, with 29 bases in the middle. Looked up from germline, CDR1 is SGHAT and CDR2 is FQNNGV. The CDR3 bases are TGTGCCAGCAGCCGGTGGGCTACACTAGATCACTCTGGGGAAGATACGCAGTATTTT. Protein sequence: CASSRWATLDHSGEDTQYF. The variable domain in full, completed from reference TRBV11-2 and TRBJ2-3, reads EAGVAQSPRYKIIEKRQSVAFWCNPISGHATLYWYQQILGQGPKLLIQFQNNGVVDDSQLPKDRFSAERLKGVDSTLKIQPAKLEDSAVYLCASSRWATLDHSGEDTQYFGPGTRLTVL.

This chain uses TRBV10-3 with TRBJ2-2; a possible D gene is TRBD2 (6 bases). V gave up 4 bases and J gave up 5 bases, with 14 bases separating them. Germline assignment: CDR1 ENHRY and CDR2 SYGVKD. The CDR3 consists of 15 residues. CDR3 protein: CAISGGGERTGELFF. The DNA for the CDR3 is TGTGCCATCAGTGGAGGCGGGGAAAGGACCGGGGAGCTGTTTTTT.

This chain links TRBV24-1 with TRBJ2-2; D is unclear. The CDR3 loop spans 16 amino acids. Trimming stripped 5 bases from V and 1 base from J, with 13 bases between. Germline V gives CDR1 KGHDR, CDR2 SFDVKD. CDR3 coding DNA: TGTGCCACCAGTGCGATCCATACCAAGAACACCGGGGAGCTGTTTTTT. Protein product: CATSAIHTKNTGELFF.

This clonotype was seen ten or more times. The rearrangement uses TRBV6-1 and TRBJ1-5; D might be TRBD1 (6 bases). CDR1 and CDR2 (germline): MNHNS, SASEGT. This CDR3 has 12 amino acids. V lost 5 bases and J lost 4, with 6 bases in between. CDR3 residues: CASSTGNQPQHF. CDR3 bases: TGTGCCAGCAGTACAGGGAATCAGCCCCAGCATTTT.

The chain recombines TRBV6-5 with TRBJ2-3; TRBD2 matches 8 bases. The CDR3 spans 15 residues. Germline lookup yields CDR1 MNHEY and CDR2 SVGAGI. After removal of 2 bases from V and 2 bases from J, the junction contained 3 bases not matched to a gene. For the CDR3, the DNA is TGTGCCAGCAGTTACGAAGCGGGGGCCACAGATACGCAGTATTTT. This codes for CASSYEAGATDTQYF.

The V gene is TRBV5-1, the J gene TRBJ2-7, with D perhaps TRBD1 or TRBD2 (5 bases each). The germline gives CDR1 SGHRS, CDR2 YFSETQ. V was shortened by 0 bases and J by 8 bases, with 21 bases between the two germline ends. The CDR3 length is 16 residues. The CDR3 sequence: CASSLAGAGSYYQQYF. The CDR3 DNA follows: TGCGCCAGCAGCTTGGCCGGGGCTGGGTCCTATTACCAGCAGTACTTC.

The chain joins TRBV6-1 to TRBJ2-7; D remains ambiguous. CDR3 length: 10 amino acids. Trimming took 3 bases from V and 4 from J, leaving 1 base between them. CDR1 and CDR2 (germline): MNHNS, SASEGT. The CDR3 loop is CASSEYEQYF. The CDR3 DNA reads TGTGCCAGCAGTGAGTACGAGCAGTACTTC.

There are many counts of this clonotype. The chain employs TRBV11-3 and TRBJ2-1, with TRBD1 identical over 12 bases. CDR3 size: 17 residues. V shed 5 bases, J shed 6 bases, and the junction held 11 bases outside the gene matches. The germline gives CDR1 SGHNT, CDR2 YENEEA. The DNA of the CDR3 is TGTGCCAGCAGCCCTCGGTCGGGGACAGGGGGCATCAATGAGCAGTTCTTC. It translates to CASSPRSGTGGINEQFF.

This clonotype was seen repeatedly, ten times or more. The rearrangement links TRBV7-3 to TRBJ2-1; 9 positions match TRBD2. Losses at the gene ends were 5 bases for V and 7 bases for J; bases not matched to a gene: 12. The CDR3 length is 16 residues. From germline, CDR1 is SGHTA and CDR2 FQGTGA. The CDR3 bases are TGTGCCAGCAGCCCCCATGGTAGCGGGAGTGAAAATGAGCAGTTCTTC. Translated: CASSPHGSGSENEQFF.

Note on this clonotype: This may arise from a read error, as a much more abundant clone is one base away. The genes are TRBV6-2 or TRBV6-3 and TRBJ2-4; D possibly matches TRBD1 or TRBD2 (5 bases each). Trimming left V 7 bases short and J 2 bases short, with 21 bases between. This CDR3 has 17 amino acids. CDR1 is MNHEY and CDR2 is SVGEGT in the germline V gene. Written as DNA, the CDR3 is TGTGCCAGCAAAAGCCCCCGAGGGGCCTATACCAAAAACATTCAGTACTTC. Translation: CASKSPRGAYTKNIQYF.

Comments on this clonotype: A read error may produce the germline difference seen at one junction end. The chain carries TRBV6-5 and TRBJ2-1; possibly TRBD2 for D (6 bases). The CDR3 sequence is 17 residues long. The germline V gene has CDR1 MNHEY and CDR2 SVGAGI. CDR3 residues: CASSYDGGSSSYNEHFF. CDR3 DNA: TGTGCCAGCAGTTACGATGGGGGGTCGAGCTCCTACAATGAGCATTTCTTC.

This chain joins TRBV20-1 and TRBJ1-2; 8 bases align to TRBD1. The germline V gene encodes CDR1 DFQATT and CDR2 SNEGSKA (reference sequence). This CDR3 comprises 17 residues. V shed 6 bases, J shed 0 bases, and the junction held 15 bases outside the gene matches. CDR3 sequence: CSAARTGTGGSNYGYTF. The CDR3 DNA reads as TGCAGTGCAGCCCGCACCGGGACAGGAGGATCTAACTATGGCTACACCTTC.

This clonotype was seen ten or more times. V and J are TRBV5-1 and TRBJ2-2, with a possible D match to TRBD2 (6 bases). Germline CDR1 is SGHRS and CDR2 is YFSETQ. With 1 base removed from V and 4 bases from J, the gap between germline ends came to 11 bases. The CDR3 extends over 15 amino acids. In nucleotides, the CDR3 is TGCGCCAGCAGCTTGCGGGAGTATAGCACCGGGGAGCTGTTTTTT. This translates into CASSLREYSTGELFF.

This clonotype occurred many times. This chain connects TRBV6-5 to TRBJ1-2; 8 positions match TRBD1. Trimming took 0 bases from V and 3 from J; bases not matched to a gene: 9. The germline V gene encodes CDR1 MNHEY and CDR2 SVGAGI. The CDR3 has 17 residues. CDR3 residues: CASSYSLQGGQDYGYTF. CDR3 coding DNA: TGTGCCAGCAGTTACTCGCTGCAGGGGGGACAGGACTATGGCTACACCTTC.

This clonotype showed up many times. The gene calls are TRBV27 and TRBJ2-5; D is uncertain. CDR3 length: 13 residues. Between the trimmed V and J ends, which lost 6 bases and 5 bases, there was a span of 13 bases. CDR1 MNHEY and CDR2 SMNVEV come from the germline V gene (reference sequence). DNA for the CDR3: TGTGCCAGCAGGCTCCGATCGTTGGAGACCCAGTACTTC. This codes for CASRLRSLETQYF.

The CDR3 DNA sequence: TGTGCCAGCAGTGTACACGGAGGTGGGGCCAACGTCCTGACTTTC. It is translated as CASSVHGGGANVLTF. The chain employs TRBV25-1 and TRBJ2-6, with D maybe TRBD2 (5 bases). V shed 4 bases and J shed 3 bases, with 10 bases lying between them. This CDR3 spans 15 amino acids. In germline, CDR1 is MGHDK, CDR2 SYGVNS.

This chain uses TRBV20-1 with TRBJ2-7; D remains ambiguous. The V and J ends lost 3 bases and 3 bases respectively, with 15 bases between them. The germline V gene encodes CDR1 DFQATT and CDR2 SNEGSKA (reference sequence). The length of the CDR3 is 14 residues. The DNA for the CDR3 is TGCAGTGCTAGGGTGGCAGACTCCCTCTACGAGCAGTACTTC. It encodes CSARVADSLYEQYF.

This clonotype was observed at least ten times. The chain recombines TRBV5-1 with TRBJ2-3; 9 positions match TRBD2. The CDR3 has 15 amino acids. CDR1 is SGHRS, CDR2 YFSETQ, per germline. The V and J ends lost 0 bases and 4 bases, in that order; junction bases with no gene match: 3. CDR3 in DNA: TGCGCCAGCAGCTTGGTGCTAGCGGGATCAGATACGCAGTATTTT. Translating gives CASSLVLAGSDTQYF. Using reference TRBV5-1 and TRBJ2-3 for the parts outside the CDR3, the full variable domain is KAGVTQTPRYLIKTRGQQVTLSCSPISGHRSVSWYQQTPGQGLQFLFEYFSETQRNKGNFPGRFSGRQFSNSRSEMNVSTLELGDSALYLCASSLVLAGSDTQYFGPGTRLTVL.

This clonotype was counted many times. V usage is TRBV2 and J usage is TRBJ1-1, with D perhaps TRBD1 (5 bases). The CDR3 loop spans 15 amino acids. CDR1 and CDR2 (germline): SNHLY, FYNNEI. The V end lost 2 bases, the J end lost 1 base, and 11 bases lay between the germline ends. CDR3 region: CASSELRGANTEAFF. The CDR3 DNA reads TGTGCCAGCAGTGAACTAAGGGGCGCGAACACTGAAGCTTTCTTT.

The chain joins TRBV30 to TRBJ1-2, with no clear D. V shed 2 bases and J shed 8 bases, with 12 bases lying between them. The V gene's germline CDR1 is GTSNPN and CDR2 SVGIG (reference sequence). The CDR3 runs 12 residues. CDR3 protein: CAWSLWGQGYTF. The CDR3 DNA reads TGTGCCTGGAGTCTATGGGGTCAGGGCTACACCTTC.

This clonotype was observed at least ten times. This chain uses TRBV5-5 with TRBJ1-6, with a tentative D call TRBD1 (6 bases). Germline values: CDR1 SGHKS, CDR2 YYEKEE (reference sequence). V gave up 2 bases and J gave up 8 bases, with 17 bases separating them. This CDR3 comprises 16 residues. In DNA, the CDR3 is TGTGCCAGCAGCTTACCCTCGACAGGCGCATATTCACCCCTCCACTTT. Encoded protein: CASSLPSTGAYSPLHF.